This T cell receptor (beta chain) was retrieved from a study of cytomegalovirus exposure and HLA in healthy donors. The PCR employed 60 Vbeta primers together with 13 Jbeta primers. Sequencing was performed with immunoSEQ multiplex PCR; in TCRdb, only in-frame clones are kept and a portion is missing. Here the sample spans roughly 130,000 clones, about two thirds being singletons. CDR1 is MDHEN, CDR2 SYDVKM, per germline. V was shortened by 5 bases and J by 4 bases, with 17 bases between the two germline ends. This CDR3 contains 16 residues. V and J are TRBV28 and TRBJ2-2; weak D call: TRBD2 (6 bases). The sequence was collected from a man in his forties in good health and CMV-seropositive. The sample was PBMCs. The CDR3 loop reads CASSLSKGLSTGELFF. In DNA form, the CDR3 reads TGTGCCAGCAGTCTTAGTAAGGGACTTTCCACCGGGGAGCTGTTTTTT.